This TCR beta chain is drawn from a study of T-cell reconstitution after alpha-beta-depleted transplantation in children. This CDR3 has 15 residues. In germline, CDR1 is ENHRY, CDR2 SYGVKD. V was cut by 5 bases and J by 4 bases, with 17 bases left in between. Unique molecular identifiers tagged the TCRbeta library. One entry per CDR3 protein, called by TCRdb with MiXCR from the PCR reads. Among around 200,000 distinct CDR3 sequences listed, about 9.5% were seen once. The chain recombines TRBV10-3 with TRBJ2-5; perhaps TRBD2 as D (5 bases). This sequence originates from a human donor who donated a stem cell graft to a child with acute lymphoblastic leukemia. Sequencing was performed on PBMCs from the stem cell graft donor, taken from the stem cell graft. CDR3 coding DNA: TGTGCCATCAGTCCCCCGGACTCTACGGGAGAGACCCAGTACTTC. This codes for CAISPPDSTGETQYF.